The 26 T cell receptor beta chains reported below all come from one sample, sequenced in a study of blood T cell repertoires in COVID-19. The repertoire was sequenced with immunoSEQ multiplex PCR; TCRdb's copy has only in-frame clones and lacks some. Of about 120,000 clones listed, around 89% are singletons. Sequenced input: peripheral blood. These receptors all stem from a woman in her fifties or sixties with COVID-19, enrolled during active disease.

The chain employs TRBV5-1 and TRBJ2-2, with 8 bases matching TRBD2. This CDR3 is built from 15 residues. Germline CDR1 SGHRS, CDR2 YFSETQ. J was trimmed by 4 bases and V by 1 base; bases with no gene match: 3. The CDR3: CASSLQGTSTGELFF. The CDR3 DNA follows: TGCGCCAGCAGCTTGCAGGGGACTAGCACCGGGGAGCTGTTTTTT.

The genes are TRBV21-1 and TRBJ2-7; TRBD2, the table's D call, lacks a check against the DNA. TRBV21-1 corresponds to a pseudogene. This CDR3 is built from 14 residues. In DNA, the CDR3 is TGTGCCAGCAGCAACCCGGGGAGAGGCTACGAGCAGTACTTC. It yields the protein CASSNPGRGYEQYF.

V usage is TRBV6-5 and J usage is TRBJ1-1; the D gene is possibly TRBD1 (6 bases). This CDR3 has 14 amino acids. Trimming pared 3 bases from V and 7 bases from J, leaving 15 bases between. Germline CDR1 and CDR2: MNHEY and SVGAGI. In nucleotides, the CDR3 is TGTGCCAGCAGTTATAACAGGGAGTACGATGAAGCTTTCTTT. Its protein product is CASSYNREYDEAFF.

The rearrangement joins TRBV5-4 to TRBJ1-2; D gene uncertain. CDR3 length equals 13 residues. The V and J ends lost 6 bases and 3 bases respectively, with 12 bases between them. Germline loops: CDR1 SGHNT, CDR2 YYREEE (reference sequence). The CDR3 reads CASTISGDYGYTF. DNA of the CDR3: TGTGCCAGCACCATCTCGGGTGACTATGGCTACACCTTC.

V is TRBV7-9 and J is TRBJ2-7; tentative D call: TRBD1 (5 bases). From germline, CDR1 is SEHNR and CDR2 FQNEAQ (reference sequence). This CDR3 comprises 17 residues. The V end lost 1 base, the J end lost 3 bases, and 19 bases lay between the germline ends. Here the CDR3 DNA reads TGTGCCAGCAGCTTAGGCTGGCGGCAGGGCAAAGGCTACGAGCAGTACTTC. Residues: CASSLGWRQGKGYEQYF.

The chain combines TRBV10-3 with TRBJ2-7; D might be TRBD1 (6 bases). CDR1 ENHRY and CDR2 SYGVKD come from the germline V gene. V was pared by 6 bases and J by 4 bases, with 10 bases between. This CDR3 contains 12 residues. The CDR3 protein is CAISPQGYEQYF. The CDR3 region has the DNA TGTGCCATCAGCCCCCAGGGGTACGAGCAGTACTTC.

This chain uses TRBV11-2 with TRBJ2-3; 8 nucleotides align to TRBD2. Germline lookup yields CDR1 SGHAT and CDR2 FQNNGV. The CDR3 sequence is 16 residues long. Unmatched junction bases numbered 7, after V lost 5 bases and J lost 0 bases. CDR3 sequence reads: CASSREAGESTDTQYF. In DNA form, the CDR3 reads TGTGCCAGCAGCCGCGAAGCGGGGGAGAGCACAGATACGCAGTATTTT.

This chain links TRBV4-2 with TRBJ1-5, with unresolved D. The CDR3 length is 16 residues. V was trimmed by 0 bases and J by 0 bases, leaving 9 bases between them. CDR1 is LGHNA and CDR2 is YNFKEQ in the germline V gene. The CDR3 is CASSQDNRNSNQPQHF. The CDR3 DNA follows: TGTGCCAGCAGCCAAGATAACAGAAATAGCAATCAGCCCCAGCATTTT.

The chain joins TRBV9 to TRBJ2-7; TRBD1 aligns across 7 bases. The junction had 7 bases not matched to a gene; V was cut back by 4 bases and J by 0 bases. Germline V lookup: CDR1 SGDLS, CDR2 YYNGEE. The CDR3 totals 15 residues. This CDR3 reads CASSPTTGFSYEQYF. In nucleotides, the CDR3 is TGTGCCAGCAGCCCGACGACAGGGTTCTCCTACGAGCAGTACTTC.

V and J are TRBV3-1 (or the pseudogene TRBV3-2) and TRBJ1-4; 8 nucleotides line up with TRBD1. CDR3 length: 15 residues. The germline CDR1 and CDR2 sequences are LGHDT and YNNKEL (reference sequence). J lost 3 bases, V lost 2 bases, and 2 bases had no gene match. In DNA, the CDR3 is TGTGCCAGCAGCCAAACAGGGGGACCTAATGAAAAACTGTTTTTT. It translates to CASSQTGGPNEKLFF.

In nucleotides, the CDR3 is TGCGCCAGCAGCCAAGATCGGAGATTTAATTCACCCCTCCACTTT. The encoded protein is CASSQDRRFNSPLHF. The chain recombines TRBV4-3 with TRBJ1-6, with D unclear. Germline values: CDR1 LGHNA, CDR2 YSLEER. CDR3 length: 15 amino acids. With 0 bases removed from V and 6 bases from J, the gap between germline ends came to 9 bases.

The genes are TRBV5-1 and TRBJ2-5; TRBD2 aligns across 13 bases. The germline CDR1 and CDR2 sequences are SGHRS and YFSETQ. CDR3 size: 17 residues. The V segment lost 4 bases and the J segment 2 bases; nucleotides outside the gene matches: 8. This CDR3 reads CASSRTSGGPGQETQYF. The DNA of the CDR3 is TGCGCCAGCAGCCGGACTAGCGGGGGCCCTGGTCAAGAGACCCAGTACTTC.

This clone has a handful of counts. V gene TRBV27 combines with J gene TRBJ1-5, with no clear D. The CDR3 consists of 15 residues. Germline CDR1 and CDR2: MNHEY and SMNVEV (reference sequence). V was clipped by 5 bases and J by 2 bases, with 13 bases between them. CDR3 nucleotides: TGTGCCAGCAGTCTTATCGGTCGGGGCAATCAGCCCCAGCATTTT. Translating gives CASSLIGRGNQPQHF.

As regards this clone: Other nucleotide sequences in the sample specify the same CDR3. The chain combines TRBV9 with TRBJ1-1; no definite D call. V lost 0 bases and J lost 2, with 5 bases in between. Looked up from germline, CDR1 is SGDLS and CDR2 is YYNGEE. The CDR3 totals 13 residues. CDR3 in DNA: TGTGCCAGCAGCGTAGACAGAAACACTGAAGCTTTCTTT. The encoded protein is CASSVDRNTEAFF.

The rearrangement links TRBV5-5 to TRBJ1-5, with no clear D. The CDR3 covers 15 residues. Germline CDR1 SGHKS, CDR2 YYEKEE (reference sequence). V dropped 4 bases and J dropped 3 bases, with 14 bases sitting between them. In DNA, the CDR3 is TGTGCCAGCAGCGGGGAGGGCGGCGTCAATCAGCCCCAGCATTTT. Translation gives CASSGEGGVNQPQHF.

The chain joins TRBV3-1 (or the pseudogene TRBV3-2) to TRBJ1-4; the D gene is possibly TRBD1 (5 bases). This CDR3 is built from 14 residues. Germline CDR1 LGHDT, CDR2 YNNKEL (reference sequence). Trimming shortened V by 5 bases and J by 7 bases, and 14 bases separated the two germline ends. CDR3 coding DNA: TGTGCCAGCAGCTCCGGGAGGGGCAGTGAAAAACTGTTTTTT. It specifies CASSSGRGSEKLFF.

V gene TRBV6-6 combines with J gene TRBJ1-6; a possible D gene is TRBD1 (6 bases). V gave up 0 bases and J gave up 8 bases, with 8 bases separating them. This CDR3 contains 14 residues. Per the germline V gene, CDR1 is MNHNY and CDR2 is SVGAGI (reference sequence). CDR3 residues: CASSYSSGDSPLHF. The CDR3 DNA reads as TGTGCCAGCAGTTACTCTTCAGGGGATTCACCCCTCCACTTT.

The chain has TRBV5-4 and TRBJ1-3; TRBD1 might be the D (6 bases). The CDR3 runs to 13 residues. Trimming took 5 bases from V and 8 from J, leaving 14 bases between them. Looked up from germline, CDR1 is SGHNT and CDR2 is YYREEE (reference sequence). The CDR3 protein is CASSSHREDTIYF. The CDR3 region has the DNA TGTGCCAGCAGTTCCCACAGGGAAGACACCATATATTTT.

The V call is TRBV5-4, the J call TRBJ2-1; 14 nucleotides line up with TRBD2. CDR1 and CDR2 from the germline V gene are SGHNT and YYREEE (reference sequence). Trimming took 4 bases from V and 0 from J; bases not matched to a gene: 9. The CDR3 is 19 amino acids. CDR3 region: CASSPGTSGGQSSYNEQFF. The CDR3 DNA is TGTGCCAGCAGCCCCGGGACTAGCGGGGGACAAAGCTCCTACAATGAGCAGTTCTTC.

This chain links TRBV10-3 with TRBJ1-4; tentatively, D is TRBD1 (5 bases). The V gene's germline CDR1 is ENHRY and CDR2 SYGVKD. V was pared by 5 bases and J by 2 bases, with 12 bases between. This CDR3 is 15 amino acids long. CDR3 sequence (DNA): TGTGCCATCAGTCCCGTTGGGGGGACTAATGAAAAACTGTTTTTT. This codes for CAISPVGGTNEKLFF.

The chain links TRBV5-4 to TRBJ1-3; 9 bases agree with TRBD1. The CDR3 has 16 residues. Germline V gene lookup returns CDR1 SGHNT and CDR2 YYREEE (reference sequence). J was trimmed by 3 bases and V by 5 bases; bases with no gene match: 9. As DNA, the CDR3 is TGTGCCAGCAGTCGGGACAGGGAGATTGTTGGAAACACCATATATTTT. It yields the protein CASSRDREIVGNTIYF.

The chain has TRBV6-5 and TRBJ1-1; D uncertain. Germline V gives CDR1 MNHEY, CDR2 SVGAGI. With 6 bases removed from V and 4 bases from J, the gap between germline ends came to 9 bases. This CDR3 is 12 amino acids long. CDR3 in DNA: TGTGCCAGCAGAACGGTAGCCACTGAAGCTTTCTTT. Translating gives CASRTVATEAFF.

This sequence joins TRBV7-2 and TRBJ1-2, with 7 positions matching TRBD1. The CDR3 has 15 residues. The trim removed 1 base at V and 4 bases at J, leaving 6 bases unmatched. The germline gives CDR1 SGHTA, CDR2 FQGNSA. DNA for the CDR3: TGTGCCAGCAGCTTAGGTAACAGGGGTGGCTATGGCTACACCTTC. Translated, it gives CASSLGNRGGYGYTF.

This clone was seen just once. The chain employs TRBV7-9 and TRBJ1-4, with D hard to call. Germline CDR1 is SEHNR and CDR2 is FQNEAQ (reference sequence). V lost 8 bases and J lost 3, with 4 bases in between. CDR3 size: 11 residues. Here the CDR3 reads CASQANEKLFF. The CDR3 nucleotides are TGTGCCAGCCAGGCTAATGAAAAACTGTTTTTT. The complete variable domain, with remaining parts taken from reference TRBV7-9 and TRBJ1-4, reads DTGVSQNPRHKITKRGQNVTFRCDPISEHNRLYWYRQTLGQGPEFLTYFQNEAQLEKSRLLSDRFSAERPKGSFSTLEIQRTEQGDSAMYLCASQANEKLFFGSGTQLSVL.

J is TRBJ2-7 and V is TRBV20-1; 7 bases fit TRBD1. CDR3 size: 11 residues. The germline V gene has CDR1 DFQATT and CDR2 SNEGSKA (reference sequence). Trimming removed 0 bases from V and 12 bases from J; junction bases left unmatched: 5. The chain's CDR3 is CSARDIGGSYF. The CDR3 nucleotides read TGCAGTGCTAGAGATATAGGGGGCTCGTACTTC.

There are a few counts of this clone. The V gene is TRBV19, the J gene TRBJ2-3, with D perhaps TRBD2 (6 bases). This CDR3 spans 16 amino acids. In germline, CDR1 is LNHDA, CDR2 SQIVND (reference sequence). With 7 bases removed from V and 6 bases from J, the gap between germline ends came to 23 bases. The CDR3 loop is CASTTGVAREYDTQYF. The DNA of the CDR3 is TGTGCCAGTACTACGGGGGTAGCCCGGGAGTATGATACGCAGTATTTT.